This TCR beta chain was sequenced in a study of T cell responses to AZD1222 COVID-19 vaccine. At the level of the study: Second-dose timings of about 4 or about 12 weeks were pooled. Findings and caveats of the study: Sampling captured repertoires only after the peak T cell response.

The CDR3 is 13 residues long. Germline assignment: CDR1 SGHTA and CDR2 FQGNSA. Between the trimmed V and J ends, which lost 5 bases and 7 bases, there was a span of 11 bases. TCRdb's table, derived via immunoSEQ multiplex PCR, lists solely in-frame clones and lacks some. Altogether 130,000 or so clones are present, over 75% being singletons, with the ten largest covering about 7%. With respect to this clone: Its antigen is unknown.

The rearrangement links TRBV7-2 to TRBJ2-2, with a tentative D call TRBD2 (6 bases). This receptor was obtained from an adult in good health. The sequenced sample was peripheral blood, obtained on day 0 of AZD1222 vaccination. The CDR3 DNA reads as TGTGCCAGCAGCCCCGGGGGTGGCGGGGAGCTGTTTTTT. Its protein product is CASSPGGGGELFF.